The 4 T cell receptor beta chains reported below all come from one sample, sequenced in a study of blood T cell repertoires in COVID-19. Some clones are missing from TCRdb's copy, which holds only in-frame ones; the method was immunoSEQ multiplex PCR. The table records 100,000 to 150,000 clones, 70% to 75% of them present only once. Source material: peripheral blood. The receptors come from a man older than 75 with COVID-19, enrolled during active disease.

The V and J genes are TRBV19 and TRBJ1-3; 8 bases map to TRBD1. Trimming cost V 5 bases and J 0 bases; bases outside gene matches: 21. Germline CDR1 LNHDA, CDR2 SQIVND (reference sequence). The CDR3 covers 21 residues. The CDR3 sequence: CASSPLFGQGVRGLSGNTIYF. DNA for the CDR3: TGTGCCAGTAGTCCGCTATTTGGACAGGGAGTACGGGGCCTCTCTGGAAACACCATATATTTT.

This chain links TRBV30 with TRBJ1-6; 8 nucleotides match TRBD1. CDR1 and CDR2 from the germline V gene are GTSNPN and SVGIG (reference sequence). V gave up 7 bases and J gave up 8 bases; unmatched junction bases: 7. There are 13 residues in the CDR3. As DNA, the CDR3 is TGTGCCTTAGGACAGGGAGGAGATTCACCCCTCCACTTT. Translating gives CALGQGGDSPLHF.

This chain connects TRBV5-1 to TRBJ2-5, with 11 nucleotides matching TRBD1. J lost 4 bases, V lost 3 bases, and 8 bases had no gene match. The germline CDR1 and CDR2 sequences are SGHRS and YFSETQ. The CDR3 is 16 amino acids. This chain's CDR3 is CASSSLWTGGGETQYF. The CDR3 nucleotides read TGCGCCAGCAGCTCACTTTGGACAGGGGGCGGAGAGACCCAGTACTTC.

A few counts support this clone. The chain is built from TRBV6-5 and TRBJ2-2; D ambiguous. Trimming stripped 6 bases from V and 6 bases from J, with 8 bases between. The CDR3 is 12 amino acids. Germline V gene data show CDR1 as MNHEY and CDR2 as SVGAGI. DNA for the CDR3: TGTGCCAGCAGACAGAGCCCCGGGGAGCTGTTTTTT. Amino acid sequence: CASRQSPGELFF.